A selection of T cell receptor beta chains follows, all from one sample in a study of siplizumab effects on memory and regulatory T cells. The method was immunoSEQ multiplex PCR; TCRdb's version includes in-frame clones alone and lacks a portion of them. This table holds 90,000 to 140,000 clones, approximately 94% found once. Sample: CD4+ T cells sorted from blood. These receptors originate from a human donor in good health. CDR3s include the opening cysteine and the closing phenylalanine or tryptophan. The D gene is left open where the match is weak. Size is omitted from some rows. Given values are once, few, many or a class for expanded clones.

size: .
V: TRBV27
J: TRBJ2-3
D: .
CDR3: CASSLLGRDTQYF
DNA: TGTGCCAGCAGTTTACTAGGTCGCGATACGCAGTATTTT

size: .
V: TRBV7-9
J: TRBJ1-1
D: .
CDR3: CASSPTANTEAFF
DNA: TGTGCCAGCAGCCCTACAGCGAACACTGAAGCTTTCTTT

size: .
V: TRBV30
J: TRBJ2-3
D: .
CDR3: CAWSRYAGTDTQYF
DNA: TGTGCCTGGAGCCGATATGCCGGCACAGATACGCAGTATTTT

size: .
V: TRBV6-1
J: TRBJ1-3
D: .
CDR3: CASISFGDSGNTIYF
DNA: TGTGCCAGCATATCCTTCGGTGACTCTGGAAACACCATATATTTT

size: .
V: TRBV28
J: TRBJ2-3
D: .
CDR3: CASSLPDSTDTQYF
DNA: TGTGCCAGCAGTTTACCCGACAGCACAGATACGCAGTATTTT

size: .
V: TRBV7-9
J: TRBJ1-3
D: .
CDR3: CASSLAGTGNTIYF
DNA: TGTGCCAGCAGCTTAGCAGGGACTGGAAACACCATATATTTT

size: once
V: TRBV29-1
J: TRBJ1-3
D: .
CDR3: CSVGTGNSGNTIYF
DNA: TGCAGCGTTGGAACAGGGAACTCTGGAAACACCATATATTTT

size: few
V: TRBV9
J: TRBJ2-2
D: .
CDR3: CASSANRVPHTGELFF
DNA: TGTGCCAGCAGCGCCAACAGGGTCCCGCACACCGGGGAGCTGTTTTTT

size: .
V: TRBV5-4
J: TRBJ1-2
D: TRBD1
CDR3: CASSQQTGVGKGYTF
DNA: TGTGCCAGCAGCCAGCAGACAGGGGTTGGCAAGGGCTACACCTTC

size: .
V: TRBV2
J: TRBJ2-7
D: TRBD1
CDR3: CASDRTGTYEQYF
DNA: TGTGCCAGCGACAGGACAGGAACCTACGAGCAGTACTTC

size: .
V: TRBV28
J: TRBJ1-1
D: .
CDR3: CASSFSHQRQDLNTEAFF
DNA: TGTGCCAGCAGTTTCTCCCACCAGCGACAGGACCTGAACACTGAAGCTTTCTTT

size: .
V: TRBV6-1
J: TRBJ1-2
D: .
CDR3: CASSEAGYGYTF
DNA: TGTGCCAGCAGTGAAGCGGGATATGGCTACACCTTC

size: once
V: TRBV7-8
J: TRBJ1-1
D: TRBD1
CDR3: CASSPGETGWGTEAFF
DNA: TGTGCCAGCAGCCCCGGGGAGACAGGGTGGGGCACTGAAGCTTTCTTT

size: .
V: TRBV27
J: TRBJ1-4
D: TRBD1
CDR3: CASSWYGTGEKLFF
DNA: TGTGCCAGCAGTTGGTACGGGACAGGTGAAAAACTGTTTTTT

size: few
V: TRBV19
J: TRBJ1-1
D: .
CDR3: CASSMWGNTEAFF
DNA: TGTGCCAGTAGTATGTGGGGTAACACTGAAGCTTTCTTT

size: .
V: TRBV5-4
J: TRBJ1-1
D: .
CDR3: CASSLDPGTEAFF
DNA: TGTGCCAGCAGCTTGGACCCAGGCACTGAAGCTTTCTTT

size: .
V: TRBV4-1
J: TRBJ1-5
D: .
CDR3: CASSLIISTKYSNQPQHF
DNA: TGCGCCAGCAGCCTGATAATATCGACGAAATATAGCAATCAGCCCCAGCATTTT

size: .
V: TRBV5-5
J: TRBJ1-5
D: TRBD1
CDR3: CASSLGQDNQPQHF
DNA: TGTGCCAGCAGCTTAGGACAGGACAATCAGCCCCAGCATTTT

size: .
V: TRBV5-4
J: TRBJ2-2
D: TRBD2
CDR3: CASSLGGSTSGSAGELFF
DNA: TGTGCCAGCAGCTTGGGTGGCTCGACTAGCGGGAGTGCCGGGGAGCTGTTTTTT

size: .
V: TRBV5-1
J: TRBJ2-2
D: .
CDR3: CASSLPGGSTGELFF
DNA: TGCGCCAGCAGCTTACCAGGGGGGAGCACCGGGGAGCTGTTTTTT

size: .
V: TRBV6-4
J: TRBJ1-1
D: .
CDR3: CASSDSLMMGTEAFF
DNA: TGTGCCAGCAGTGACTCGCTAATGATGGGCACTGAAGCTTTCTTT

size: .
V: TRBV9
J: TRBJ1-4
D: TRBD1
CDR3: CASSGGETGHEKLFF
DNA: TGTGCCAGCAGCGGCGGGGAGACAGGGCATGAAAAACTGTTTTTT

size: .
V: TRBV6-5
J: TRBJ2-7
D: .
CDR3: CASQDEYEQYF
DNA: TGTGCCAGCCAGGACGAATACGAGCAGTACTTC

size: .
V: TRBV7-6
J: TRBJ2-2
D: TRBD1
CDR3: CASSRDRAGELFF
DNA: TGTGCCAGCAGCCGAGACAGGGCCGGGGAGCTGTTTTTT

size: .
V: TRBV7-2
J: TRBJ1-4
D: .
CDR3: CASSKDRSQNEKLFF
DNA: TGTGCCAGCAGCAAAGACAGGAGCCAAAATGAAAAACTGTTTTTT

size: .
V: TRBV9
J: TRBJ2-2
D: TRBD2
CDR3: CASSAGRAPTGELFF
DNA: TGTGCCAGCAGCGCAGGGAGGGCCCCAACCGGGGAGCTGTTTTTT

size: .
V: TRBV5-1
J: TRBJ2-7
D: .
CDR3: CASSLAGGQPHYEQYF
DNA: TGCGCCAGCAGCTTGGCCGGGGGGCAACCCCACTACGAGCAGTACTTC

size: .
V: TRBV7-8
J: TRBJ2-7
D: TRBD2
CDR3: CASSLRAGDSYEQYF
DNA: TGTGCCAGCAGCCTCAGAGCGGGAGACTCCTACGAGCAGTACTTC

size: .
V: TRBV30
J: TRBJ1-3
D: .
CDR3: CAWQGPPGNTIYF
DNA: TGTGCCTGGCAGGGTCCTCCTGGAAACACCATATATTTT

size: .
V: TRBV6-5
J: TRBJ2-7
D: TRBD1
CDR3: CASSRDRALYEQYF
DNA: TGTGCCAGCAGTAGGGACAGGGCTCTCTACGAGCAGTACTTC

size: .
V: TRBV9
J: TRBJ2-7
D: TRBD2
CDR3: CASSPSGSHYEQYF
DNA: TGTGCCAGCAGCCCCAGCGGGAGTCATTACGAGCAGTACTTC

size: few
V: TRBV4-1
J: TRBJ1-5
D: .
CDR3: CASSLLGTTGNQPQHF
DNA: TGCGCCAGCAGCCTTCTGGGGACTACTGGGAATCAGCCCCAGCATTTT

size: .
V: TRBV2
J: TRBJ2-7
D: TRBD1
CDR3: CASSEDRGSVYEQYF
DNA: TGTGCCAGCAGTGAGGACAGGGGGTCTGTATACGAGCAGTACTTC

size: .
V: TRBV4-1
J: TRBJ1-5
D: .
CDR3: CASSYRVSNQPQHF
DNA: TGCGCCAGCAGCTACAGGGTTAGCAATCAGCCCCAGCATTTT

size: .
V: TRBV6-4
J: TRBJ2-1
D: .
CDR3: CASRPSTGYNEQFF
DNA: TGTGCCAGCAGACCTTCGACAGGCTACAATGAGCAGTTCTTC

size: .
V: TRBV2
J: TRBJ2-3
D: TRBD2
CDR3: CASSGTSGREYSSTDTQYF
DNA: TGTGCCAGCAGTGGCACTAGCGGGAGGGAGTACTCGAGCACAGATACGCAGTATTTT

size: .
V: TRBV30
J: TRBJ2-1
D: TRBD1
CDR3: CAWRPKTGPGVGEQFF
DNA: TGTGCCTGGAGGCCTAAGACAGGGCCCGGGGTTGGTGAGCAGTTCTTC

size: .
V: TRBV25-1
J: TRBJ2-7
D: .
CDR3: CASSEEGAITYEQYF
DNA: TGTGCCAGCAGTGAGGAGGGGGCGATTACCTACGAGCAGTACTTC

size: .
V: TRBV7-2
J: TRBJ1-2
D: TRBD1
CDR3: CASSLDGGGRGYTF
DNA: TGTGCCAGCAGCTTAGATGGAGGGGGCCGGGGCTACACCTTC

size: .
V: TRBV6-5
J: TRBJ2-3
D: .
CDR3: CASSYAESTDTQYF
DNA: TGTGCCAGCAGTTACGCGGAGAGCACAGATACGCAGTATTTT

size: .
V: TRBV28
J: TRBJ1-1
D: TRBD1
CDR3: CASSLDRAWNTEAFF
DNA: TGTGCCAGCAGTTTAGACAGGGCGTGGAACACTGAAGCTTTCTTT

size: once
V: TRBV4-2
J: TRBJ1-4
D: TRBD1
CDR3: CASSQDAGQGNEKLFF
DNA: TGTGCCAGCAGCCAAGATGCGGGACAGGGAAATGAAAAACTGTTTTTT

size: .
V: TRBV4-1
J: TRBJ2-5
D: .
CDR3: CASSPQRGGEGTQYF
DNA: TGCGCCAGCAGCCCCCAACGGGGAGGTGAGGGGACCCAGTACTTC

size: .
V: TRBV7-6
J: TRBJ2-7
D: TRBD2
CDR3: CASSPPGGGTYEQYF
DNA: TGTGCCAGCAGCCCCCCGGGAGGGGGGACCTACGAGCAGTACTTC

size: .
V: TRBV10-3
J: TRBJ2-1
D: .
CDR3: CAISAGAGLAYNEQFF
DNA: TGTGCCATCAGTGCGGGGGCGGGATTGGCCTACAATGAGCAGTTCTTC

size: once
V: TRBV5-6
J: TRBJ2-7
D: .
CDR3: CASTRWGDTYEQYF
DNA: TGTGCCAGCACCCGATGGGGGGATACCTACGAGCAGTACTTC

size: .
V: TRBV27
J: TRBJ1-6
D: .
CDR3: CASSLGHRNSPLHF
DNA: TGTGCCAGCAGTCTGGGACACAGGAATTCACCCCTCCACTTT

size: .
V: TRBV19
J: TRBJ1-2
D: .
CDR3: CASLSRFSGYTF
DNA: TGTGCCAGTTTATCAAGGTTCTCTGGCTACACCTTC

size: .
V: TRBV6-5
J: TRBJ1-1
D: .
CDR3: CASSYESENTEAFF
DNA: TGTGCCAGCAGTTACGAGTCAGAGAACACTGAAGCTTTCTTT

size: .
V: TRBV7-9
J: TRBJ1-4
D: .
CDR3: CASSLAEAGEKLFF
DNA: TGTGCCAGCAGCTTGGCGGAGGCCGGGGAAAAACTGTTTTTT

size: .
V: TRBV2
J: TRBJ2-5
D: TRBD2
CDR3: CASSAGGSAETQYF
DNA: TGTGCCAGCAGTGCGGGGGGATCCGCAGAGACCCAGTACTTC

size: .
V: TRBV11-3
J: TRBJ2-5
D: .
CDR3: CASSLAGYETQYF
DNA: TGTGCCAGCAGCTTAGCCGGGTATGAGACCCAGTACTTC

size: .
V: TRBV14
J: TRBJ2-3
D: .
CDR3: CASSQDTPGFGVTQYF
DNA: TGTGCCAGCAGCCAAGATACACCTGGTTTCGGAGTTACGCAGTATTTT

size: .
V: TRBV7-9
J: TRBJ2-7
D: TRBD2
CDR3: CASSRAGASSEQYF
DNA: TGTGCCAGCAGCCGAGCGGGGGCCTCGAGCGAGCAGTACTTC

size: .
V: TRBV6-6
J: TRBJ2-3
D: .
CDR3: CASSYSTGAATQYF
DNA: TGTGCCAGCAGTTACTCGACCGGGGCAGCTACGCAGTATTTT